This T cell receptor (beta chain) comes out of a study of OX40 agonist ivuxolimab in advanced cancers. Study at large: Those enrolled were 70% to 85% male, with a mean age of about 60 years and ages from 23 to 79. Whole-study results and caveats: Partly responding patients at 0.1-3.0 mg/kg showed some of the smallest clonal expansion.

In germline, CDR1 is SGHVS, CDR2 FQNEAQ. The CDR3 spans 16 residues. Trimming took off 2 bases at V and 2 bases at J, with 15 bases between the two ends. For this clone: What it recognizes is unknown.

Using immunoSEQ multiplex PCR, the repertoire was profiled, and TCRdb retains in-frame clones only, with some absent. There are over 90,000 clones in the sample; 70% to 90% occur only once, and around 5.5% lies in the top ten. Here the sequenced sample was CD4+ or CD8+ T cells sorted from blood, taken in a trial of the OX40 agonist ivuxolimab. The chain recombines TRBV7-8 with TRBJ2-5; a possible D gene is TRBD1 (8 bases). The receptor comes from an adult with an advanced solid tumor such as melanoma, head and neck, liver or kidney cancer. CDR3 protein: CASSLTGGGLQETQYF. The CDR3, as DNA: TGTGCCAGCAGCTTAACAGGGGGGGGACTACAAGAGACCCAGTACTTC.